This TCR beta chain was retrieved from a study of blood T cell repertoires in COVID-19. Repertoires were generated with immunoSEQ multiplex PCR, while TCRdb's copy carries only in-frame clones and drops some. The sample consists of approximately 200,000 clones, 85% to 90% of them appearing once. CDR1 MDHEN and CDR2 SYDVKM come from the germline V gene. The CDR3 is 15 residues long. V shed 5 bases, J shed 3 bases, and the junction held 4 bases outside the gene matches. The source of this sequence is a man between 25 and 39 years old who had recovered from COVID-19. What was sequenced was PBMCs or T cells enriched from blood (not recorded which). The gene calls are TRBV28 and TRBJ2-1; 10 nucleotides align to TRBD1. The CDR3 here is CASSPRDRGYNEQFF. The CDR3 DNA follows: TGTGCCAGCAGTCCCCGGGACAGGGGCTACAATGAGCAGTTCTTC.